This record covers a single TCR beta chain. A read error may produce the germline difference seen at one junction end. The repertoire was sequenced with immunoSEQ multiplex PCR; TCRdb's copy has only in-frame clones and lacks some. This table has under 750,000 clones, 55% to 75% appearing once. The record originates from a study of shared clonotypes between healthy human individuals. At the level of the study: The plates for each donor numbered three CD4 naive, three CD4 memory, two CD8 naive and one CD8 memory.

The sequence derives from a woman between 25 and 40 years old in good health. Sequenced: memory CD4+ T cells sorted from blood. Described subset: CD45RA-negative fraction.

DNA of the CDR3: TGTGCCAGTAGTATAGATCAAGCAGGCTATCGCTACACCTTC. The encoded protein is CASSIDQAGYRYTF. The chain links TRBV19 to TRBJ1-2; D not resolved. The germline gives CDR1 LNHDA, CDR2 SQIVND (reference sequence). This CDR3 is built from 14 residues.